Each of the 15 T cell receptor beta chains below was sequenced from the same sample in a study of T cell changes during pregnancy in multiple sclerosis. Sequencing used immunoSEQ multiplex PCR; TCRdb keeps in-frame clones, though not all of them. The sample has about 77,000 clones, 70% to 90% seen once. Specimen: peripheral blood, collected before pregnancy. These receptors were taken from a female donor with multiple sclerosis, enrolled in a pregnancy study.

The table lists this clone with a count of one. This chain uses TRBV6-5 with TRBJ2-7; D call uncertain. CDR1 is MNHEY, CDR2 SVGAGI, per germline. This CDR3 spans 16 amino acids. Trimming shortened V by 0 bases and J by 3 bases, and 15 bases separated the two germline ends. CDR3 in amino acids: CASSYSLPATIYEQYF. The DNA of the CDR3 is TGTGCCAGCAGTTACTCCCTCCCGGCCACTATCTACGAGCAGTACTTC.

The V and J genes are TRBV18 and TRBJ2-7; a weak D match, TRBD1 (5 bases). The CDR3 is made up of 16 amino acids. The V gene lost 5 bases and the J gene lost 4 bases, with 21 bases spanning the gap. Germline values: CDR1 KGHSH, CDR2 LQKENI. CDR3 coding DNA: TGTGCCAGCTCAGCAACAGGCGGCGACATCCTTTACGAGCAGTACTTC. This gives the protein CASSATGGDILYEQYF.

The chain is built from TRBV4-3 and TRBJ2-7, with 8 bases lining up with TRBD1. J was trimmed by 4 bases and V by 4 bases; bases with no gene match: 9. This CDR3 has 15 amino acids. The germline V gene has CDR1 LGHNA and CDR2 YSLEER. The CDR3 DNA follows: TGCGCCAGCAGCCGATCCGGGACAGGTGAATACGAGCAGTACTTC. Translating gives CASSRSGTGEYEQYF.

A few counts support this clone. The V gene is TRBV9, the J gene TRBJ1-1; perhaps TRBD1 as D (6 bases). Trimming removed 0 bases at V and 5 bases at J, with 14 bases between. This CDR3 has 15 amino acids. Germline CDR1 and CDR2: SGDLS and YYNGEE. The CDR3 loop reads CASSVGPDRWTEAFF. For the CDR3, the DNA is TGTGCCAGCAGCGTAGGACCCGACAGGTGGACTGAAGCTTTCTTT.

This sequence joins TRBV5-5 and TRBJ1-5; weak D call: TRBD1 (5 bases). With 4 bases removed from V and 0 bases from J, the gap between germline ends came to 14 bases. The CDR3 has 16 residues. Germline CDR1 reads SGHKS; CDR2 reads YYEKEE (reference sequence). CDR3 sequence: CASSPKQAYSNQPQHF. The CDR3 DNA sequence: TGTGCCAGCAGCCCAAAACAGGCGTATAGCAATCAGCCCCAGCATTTT.

This clone was recorded only once. This chain uses TRBV15 with TRBJ2-7; 10 bases are a match to TRBD1. The CDR3 loop spans 16 amino acids. The V segment lost 1 base and the J segment 3 bases; nucleotides outside the gene matches: 6. Germline CDR1 and CDR2: LNHNV and YYDKDF (reference sequence). The CDR3 protein is CATSRGSGTGVYEQYF. The DNA of the CDR3 is TGTGCCACCAGCAGAGGGTCGGGGACAGGGGTCTACGAGCAGTACTTC.

J is TRBJ2-2 and V is TRBV6-6; 10 nucleotides line up with TRBD2. This CDR3 is 16 amino acids long. V shed 4 bases and J 7 bases; nucleotides not matched to a gene: 9. Germline V gene sequence: CDR1 MNHNY, CDR2 SVGAGI (reference sequence). CDR3 loop: CASSSPSGGAFGELFF. For the CDR3, the DNA is TGTGCCAGCAGTTCTCCGAGCGGGGGGGCCTTCGGGGAGCTGTTTTTT.

The gene calls are TRBV5-4 and TRBJ2-1; weak D call: TRBD2 (5 bases). V lost 3 bases and J lost 10, with 14 bases in between. This CDR3 is 13 amino acids long. Germline V gene lookup returns CDR1 SGHNT and CDR2 YYREEE (reference sequence). CDR3 in amino acids: CASSSTGSGEQFF. CDR3 DNA sequence: TGTGCCAGCAGCTCTACGGGCTCGGGAGAGCAGTTCTTC.

The genes are TRBV6-1 and TRBJ1-2; possibly TRBD1 for D (6 bases). V gave up 2 bases and J gave up 8 bases, with 15 bases separating them. This CDR3 comprises 14 residues. Per germline, CDR1 MNHNS and CDR2 SASEGT. The DNA for the CDR3 is TGTGCCAGCAGTGAAAAGGGGACACGGGGAGGCTACACCTTC. As protein: CASSEKGTRGGYTF.

This clone was observed a single time. The gene calls are TRBV2 and TRBJ2-3; 8 bases line up with TRBD1. The CDR3 is 14 amino acids. From germline, CDR1 is SNHLY and CDR2 FYNNEI. J lost 6 bases, V lost 8 bases, and 10 bases had no gene match. This CDR3 reads CASARQGAGDTQYF. Written as DNA, the CDR3 is TGTGCCAGCGCCCGGCAGGGGGCCGGGGATACGCAGTATTTT.

The chain combines TRBV4-1 with TRBJ1-1; TRBD1 matches 8 bases. The CDR3 has 15 amino acids. Germline assignment: CDR1 MGHRA and CDR2 YSYEKL. V lost 4 bases, J lost 8 bases, and 12 bases stayed unmatched. CDR3 in amino acids: CASSRNQGAGVEAFF. The CDR3 DNA reads TGCGCCAGCAGCCGGAACCAGGGGGCCGGAGTAGAAGCTTTCTTT.

The rearrangement links TRBV9 to TRBJ2-6; TRBD1 matches 9 bases. V shed 0 bases, J shed 0 bases, and the junction held 4 bases outside the gene matches. CDR3 size: 18 residues. CDR1 and CDR2 (germline): SGDLS, YYNGEE. The CDR3 DNA follows: TGTGCCAGCAGCGTAGGAGGGACAGGGAGCTCTGGGGCCAACGTCCTGACTTTC. Its translation is CASSVGGTGSSGANVLTF.

This clone was seen just once. The rearrangement joins TRBV4-3 to TRBJ2-1; 7 nucleotides line up with TRBD1. The trim removed 3 bases at V and 4 bases at J, leaving 9 bases unmatched. The CDR3 has 16 residues. The germline CDR1 and CDR2 sequences are LGHNA and YSLEER. The CDR3 nucleotides read TGCGCCAGCAGCCACATGGCCGGGACAGATTACAATGAGCAGTTCTTC. The encoded protein is CASSHMAGTDYNEQFF.

This chain joins TRBV5-1 and TRBJ1-1; TRBD1 aligns across 7 bases. This CDR3 contains 14 residues. V lost 7 bases to trimming and J lost 5 bases; unmatched junction nucleotides: 11. Germline CDR1 and CDR2: SGHRS and YFSETQ. CDR3 amino acids: CASWNTDRLTEAFF. In nucleotides, the CDR3 is TGCGCCAGCTGGAACACGGACAGGTTGACTGAAGCTTTCTTT.

The chain links TRBV7-9 to TRBJ2-5; 13 positions match TRBD2. Germline V gives CDR1 SEHNR, CDR2 FQNEAQ (reference sequence). This CDR3 is 16 amino acids long. The V gene end was trimmed by 6 bases and the J gene end by 3 bases; junction bases not matched to a gene: 7. The CDR3 bases are TGTGCCAGCAGTGGCCCCGGGACTAGCGGGGAAGAGACCCAGTACTTC. It encodes CASSGPGTSGEETQYF.